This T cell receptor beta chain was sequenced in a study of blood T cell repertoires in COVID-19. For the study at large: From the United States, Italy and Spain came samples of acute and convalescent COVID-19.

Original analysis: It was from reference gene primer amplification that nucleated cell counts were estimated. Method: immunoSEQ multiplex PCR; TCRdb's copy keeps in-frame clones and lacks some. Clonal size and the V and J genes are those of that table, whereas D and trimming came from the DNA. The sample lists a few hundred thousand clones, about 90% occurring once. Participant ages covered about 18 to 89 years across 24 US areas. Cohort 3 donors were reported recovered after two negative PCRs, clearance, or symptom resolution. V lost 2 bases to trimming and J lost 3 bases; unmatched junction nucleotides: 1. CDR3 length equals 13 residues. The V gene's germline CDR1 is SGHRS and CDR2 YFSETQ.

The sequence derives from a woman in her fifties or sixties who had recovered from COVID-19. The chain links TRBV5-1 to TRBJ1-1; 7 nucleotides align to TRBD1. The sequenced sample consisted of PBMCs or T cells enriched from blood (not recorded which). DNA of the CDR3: TGCGCCAGCAGCTTTGACAGGGACACTGAAGCTTTCTTT. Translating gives CASSFDRDTEAFF. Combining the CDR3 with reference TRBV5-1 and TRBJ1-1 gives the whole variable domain KAGVTQTPRYLIKTRGQQVTLSCSPISGHRSVSWYQQTPGQGLQFLFEYFSETQRNKGNFPGRFSGRQFSNSRSEMNVSTLELGDSALYLCASSFDRDTEAFFGQGTRLTVV.